Below are 7 T cell receptor beta chains sequenced from a single sample in a study of blood T cell repertoires in COVID-19. Method: immunoSEQ multiplex PCR; TCRdb's copy keeps in-frame clones and lacks some. The sample has about 160,000 clones, 70% to 85% seen once. Sequenced: peripheral blood. The receptors originated from a woman older than 75 with acute or convalescent COVID-19.

The chain employs TRBV7-2 and TRBJ2-2; D is unclear. Deletions cut 2 bases from V and 4 bases from J, with 5 bases between. This CDR3 is 13 amino acids long. Germline assignment: CDR1 SGHTA and CDR2 FQGNSA. This CDR3 reads CASSLSLTGELFF. The CDR3 DNA reads as TGTGCCAGCAGCTTATCACTCACCGGGGAGCTGTTTTTT. The variable domain in full, with the rest retrieved from reference TRBV7-2 and TRBJ2-2, is GAGVSQSPSNKVTEKGKDVELRCDPISGHTALYWYRQSLGQGLEFLIYFQGNSAPDKSGLPSDRFSAERTGGSVSTLTIQRTQQEDSAVYLCASSLSLTGELFFGEGSRLTVL.

This clone was seen more than once but under ten times. The CDR3 DNA follows: TGCGCCTCATCGTGGACAGGCCAAGAGACCCAGTACTTC. It specifies CASSWTGQETQYF. The chain recombines TRBV5-1 with TRBJ2-5; 7 nucleotides align to TRBD1. The V gene end was trimmed by 10 bases and the J gene end by 1 base; junction bases not matched to a gene: 7. CDR1 and CDR2 from the germline V gene are SGHRS and YFSETQ. This CDR3 comprises 13 residues.

V gene TRBV19 combines with J gene TRBJ2-1; 11 bases are a match to TRBD2. The trim removed 6 bases at V and 7 bases at J, leaving 11 bases unmatched. The germline V gene has CDR1 LNHDA and CDR2 SQIVND (reference sequence). This CDR3 has 16 residues. The CDR3 is CASSLNRPSGRNEQFF. The CDR3 nucleotides are TGTGCCAGTAGCCTTAATAGGCCTAGCGGGAGGAATGAGCAGTTCTTC.

The V and J genes are TRBV7-9 and TRBJ2-3; D is uncertain. V was shortened by 1 base and J by 0 bases, with 8 bases between the two germline ends. Germline V gene sequence: CDR1 SEHNR, CDR2 FQNEAQ (reference sequence). The CDR3 loop spans 15 amino acids. This CDR3 reads CASSLVQLSTDTQYF. The CDR3 DNA sequence: TGTGCCAGCAGCTTAGTACAGCTTAGCACAGATACGCAGTATTTT.

This rearrangement joins TRBV19 to TRBJ2-5; 9 nucleotides agree with TRBD2. V lost 3 bases to trimming and J lost 5 bases; unmatched junction nucleotides: 10. This CDR3 is 16 amino acids long. The V gene's germline CDR1 is LNHDA and CDR2 SQIVND (reference sequence). CDR3 region: CASSMQAGTSSETQYF. The CDR3 coding sequence is TGTGCCAGTAGTATGCAAGCCGGGACTAGCAGCGAGACCCAGTACTTC. Together with reference TRBV19 and TRBJ2-5, the CDR3 gives the full variable domain: DGGITQSPKYLFRKEGQNVTLSCEQNLNHDAMYWYRQDPGQGLRLIYYSQIVNDFQKGDIAEGYSVSREKKESFPLTVTSAQKNPTAFYLCASSMQAGTSSETQYFGPGTRLLVL.

V is TRBV2 and J is TRBJ1-5, with 9 bases aligning to TRBD1. Germline trimming cut 8 bases from V and 3 bases from J; bases unmatched to any gene: 2. The germline V gene encodes CDR1 SNHLY and CDR2 FYNNEI. CDR3 length: 13 residues. CDR3 DNA sequence: TGTGCCAGCCGGGACAGGGTCAATCAGCCCCAGCATTTT. Its protein product is CASRDRVNQPQHF.

V is TRBV19 and J is TRBJ2-4, with 7 nucleotides matching TRBD2. The CDR3 totals 15 residues. V lost 7 bases, J lost 2 bases, and 8 bases stayed unmatched. CDR1 and CDR2 from the germline V gene are LNHDA and SQIVND (reference sequence). The CDR3 coding sequence is TGTGCCAGTACCATCTGGGGGGGACCCAAAAACATTCAGTACTTC. Translated: CASTIWGGPKNIQYF.